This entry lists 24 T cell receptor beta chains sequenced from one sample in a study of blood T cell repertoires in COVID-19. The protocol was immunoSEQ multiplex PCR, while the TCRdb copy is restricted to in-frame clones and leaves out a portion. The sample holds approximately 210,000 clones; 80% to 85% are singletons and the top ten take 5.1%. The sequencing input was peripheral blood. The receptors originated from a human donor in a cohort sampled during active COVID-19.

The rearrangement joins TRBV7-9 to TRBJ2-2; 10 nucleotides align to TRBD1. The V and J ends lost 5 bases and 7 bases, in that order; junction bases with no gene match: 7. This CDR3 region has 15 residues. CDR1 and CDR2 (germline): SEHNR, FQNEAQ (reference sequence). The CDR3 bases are TGTGCCAGCAGCCGACAGGGGGCGGGAGTCGGGGAGCTGTTTTTT. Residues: CASSRQGAGVGELFF.

The CDR3 region has the DNA TGTGCCAGCAGTTCCCTGTCCGGGGGCTCCTACAATGAGCAGTTCTTC. Its translation: CASSSLSGGSYNEQFF. The chain has TRBV27 and TRBJ2-1; D is possibly TRBD2 (6 bases). Trimming left V 4 bases short and J 0 bases short, with 13 bases between. Per germline, CDR1 MNHEY and CDR2 SMNVEV (reference sequence). The CDR3 runs to 16 residues.

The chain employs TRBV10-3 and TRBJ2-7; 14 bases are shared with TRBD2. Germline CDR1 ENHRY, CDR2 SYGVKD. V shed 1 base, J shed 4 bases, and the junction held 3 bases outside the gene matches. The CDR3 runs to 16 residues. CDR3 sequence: CAISEWTSGRSYEQYF. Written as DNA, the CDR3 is TGTGCCATCAGTGAGTGGACTAGCGGGAGGTCGTACGAGCAGTACTTC.

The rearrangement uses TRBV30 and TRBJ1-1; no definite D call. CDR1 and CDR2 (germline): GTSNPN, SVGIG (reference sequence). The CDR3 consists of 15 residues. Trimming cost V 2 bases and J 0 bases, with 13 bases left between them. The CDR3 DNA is TGTGCCTGGAGTTCGGCGGGCCACATGAACACTGAAGCTTTCTTT. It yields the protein CAWSSAGHMNTEAFF.

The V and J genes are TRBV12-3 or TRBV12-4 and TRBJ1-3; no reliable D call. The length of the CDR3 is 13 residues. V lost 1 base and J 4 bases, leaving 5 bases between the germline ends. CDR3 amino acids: CASSLGRGNTIYF. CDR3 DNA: TGTGCCAGCAGTTTAGGCAGGGGAAACACCATATATTTT.

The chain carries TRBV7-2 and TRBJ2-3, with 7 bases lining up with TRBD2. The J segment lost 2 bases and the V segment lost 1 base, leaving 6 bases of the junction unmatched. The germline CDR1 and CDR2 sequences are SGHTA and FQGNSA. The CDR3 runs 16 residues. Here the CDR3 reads CASSLGGGPLTDTQYF. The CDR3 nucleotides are TGTGCCAGCAGCTTAGGGGGAGGGCCTCTCACAGATACGCAGTATTTT.

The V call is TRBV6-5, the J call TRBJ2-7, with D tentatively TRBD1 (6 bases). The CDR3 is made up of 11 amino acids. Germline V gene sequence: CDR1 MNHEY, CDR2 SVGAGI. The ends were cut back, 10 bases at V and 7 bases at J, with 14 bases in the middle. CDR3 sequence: CATHRVREQYF. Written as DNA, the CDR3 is TGTGCCACCCACAGGGTGAGGGAGCAGTACTTC.

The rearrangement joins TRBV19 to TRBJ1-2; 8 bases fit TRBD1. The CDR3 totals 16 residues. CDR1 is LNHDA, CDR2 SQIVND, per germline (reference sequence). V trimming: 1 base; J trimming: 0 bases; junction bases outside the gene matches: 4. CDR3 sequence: CASSIGTGRTNYGYTF. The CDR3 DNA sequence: TGTGCCAGTAGTATAGGGACAGGGAGAACTAACTATGGCTACACCTTC. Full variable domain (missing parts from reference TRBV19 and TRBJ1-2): DGGITQSPKYLFRKEGQNVTLSCEQNLNHDAMYWYRQDPGQGLRLIYYSQIVNDFQKGDIAEGYSVSREKKESFPLTVTSAQKNPTAFYLCASSIGTGRTNYGYTFGSGTRLTVV.

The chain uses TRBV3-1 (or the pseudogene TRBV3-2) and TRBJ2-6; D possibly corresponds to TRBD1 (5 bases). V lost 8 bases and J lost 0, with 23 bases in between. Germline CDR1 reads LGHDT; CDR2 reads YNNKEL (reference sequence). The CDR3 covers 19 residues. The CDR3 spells CASALSWTTTFSGANVLTF. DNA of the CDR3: TGTGCCAGCGCCTTATCGTGGACAACGACATTCTCTGGGGCCAACGTCCTGACTTTC.

CDR3 protein: CASSLAGQGGTEAFF. The CDR3 DNA sequence: TGTGCCAGCAGCTTGGCGGGACAGGGGGGTACTGAAGCTTTCTTT. V usage is TRBV5-4 and J usage is TRBJ1-1; 11 bases are shared with TRBD1. Per the germline V gene, CDR1 is SGHNT and CDR2 is YYREEE (reference sequence). The CDR3 is 15 residues long. The J segment lost 5 bases and the V segment lost 0 bases, leaving 3 bases of the junction unmatched.

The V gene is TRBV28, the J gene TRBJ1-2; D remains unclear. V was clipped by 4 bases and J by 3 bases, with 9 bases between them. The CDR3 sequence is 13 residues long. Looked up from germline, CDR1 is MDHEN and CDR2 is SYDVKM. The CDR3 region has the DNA TGTGCCAGCAGTTCTAGGGAGGACTATGGCTACACCTTC. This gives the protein CASSSREDYGYTF.

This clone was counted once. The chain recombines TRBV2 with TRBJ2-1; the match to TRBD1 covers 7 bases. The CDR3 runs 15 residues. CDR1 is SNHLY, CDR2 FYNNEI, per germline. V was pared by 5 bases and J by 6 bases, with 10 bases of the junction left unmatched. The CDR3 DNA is TGTGCCAGCAGTAAGTATGGGACAGAAGGCAATGAGCAGTTCTTC. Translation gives CASSKYGTEGNEQFF.

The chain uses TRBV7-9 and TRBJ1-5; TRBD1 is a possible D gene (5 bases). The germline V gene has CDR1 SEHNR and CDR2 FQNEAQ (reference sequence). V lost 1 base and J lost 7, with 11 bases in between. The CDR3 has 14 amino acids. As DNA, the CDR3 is TGTGCCAGCAGCTTAGTTGGGAGGGACCAGCCCCAGCATTTT. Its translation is CASSLVGRDQPQHF.

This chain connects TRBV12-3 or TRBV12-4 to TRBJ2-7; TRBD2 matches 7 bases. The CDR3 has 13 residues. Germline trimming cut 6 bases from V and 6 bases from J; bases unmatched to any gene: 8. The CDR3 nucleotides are TGTGCCAGCAGACCTACTAGCGTCTCCGAGCAGTACTTC. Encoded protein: CASRPTSVSEQYF.

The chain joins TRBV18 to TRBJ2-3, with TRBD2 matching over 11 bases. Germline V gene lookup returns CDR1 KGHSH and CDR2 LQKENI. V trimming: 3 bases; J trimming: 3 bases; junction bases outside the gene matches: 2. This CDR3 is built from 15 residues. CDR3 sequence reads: CASSPGLAATDTQYF. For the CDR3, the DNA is TGTGCCAGCTCACCGGGACTAGCGGCAACAGATACGCAGTATTTT.

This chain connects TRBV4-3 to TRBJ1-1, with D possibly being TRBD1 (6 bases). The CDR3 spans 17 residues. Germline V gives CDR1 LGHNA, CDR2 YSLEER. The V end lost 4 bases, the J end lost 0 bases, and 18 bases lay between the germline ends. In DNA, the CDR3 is TGCGCCAGCAGCCGGGGCGCGGGGGCGAACATGAACACTGAAGCTTTCTTT. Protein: CASSRGAGANMNTEAFF.

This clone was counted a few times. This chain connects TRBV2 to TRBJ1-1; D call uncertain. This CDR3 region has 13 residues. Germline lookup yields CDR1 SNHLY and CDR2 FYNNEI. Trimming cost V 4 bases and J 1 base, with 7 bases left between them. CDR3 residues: CASSVRENTEAFF. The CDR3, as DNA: TGTGCCAGCAGTGTACGGGAGAACACTGAAGCTTTCTTT. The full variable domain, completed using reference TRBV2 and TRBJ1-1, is EPEVTQTPSHQVTQMGQEVILRCVPISNHLYFYWYRQILGQKVEFLVSFYNNEISEKSEIFDDQFSVERPDGSNFTLKIRSTKLEDSAMYFCASSVRENTEAFFGQGTRLTVV.

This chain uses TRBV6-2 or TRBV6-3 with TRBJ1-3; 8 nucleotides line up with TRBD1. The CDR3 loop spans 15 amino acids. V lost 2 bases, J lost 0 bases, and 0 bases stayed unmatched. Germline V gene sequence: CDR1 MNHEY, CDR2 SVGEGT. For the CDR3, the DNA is TGTGCCAGCAGTTACCAGGGGGCCTCTGGAAACACCATATATTTT. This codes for CASSYQGASGNTIYF.

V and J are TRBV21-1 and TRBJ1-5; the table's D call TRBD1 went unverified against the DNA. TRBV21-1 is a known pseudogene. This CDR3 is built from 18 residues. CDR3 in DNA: TGTGCCAGCAGCAAAGGGACAGCCGTTTCCTATAGCAATCAGCCCCAGCATTTT. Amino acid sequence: CASSKGTAVSYSNQPQHF.

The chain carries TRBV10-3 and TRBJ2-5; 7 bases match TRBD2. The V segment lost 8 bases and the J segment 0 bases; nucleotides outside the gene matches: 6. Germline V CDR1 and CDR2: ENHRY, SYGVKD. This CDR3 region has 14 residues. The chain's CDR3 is CAIGRGRDQETQYF. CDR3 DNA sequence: TGTGCCATCGGCCGAGGGAGGGACCAAGAGACCCAGTACTTC.

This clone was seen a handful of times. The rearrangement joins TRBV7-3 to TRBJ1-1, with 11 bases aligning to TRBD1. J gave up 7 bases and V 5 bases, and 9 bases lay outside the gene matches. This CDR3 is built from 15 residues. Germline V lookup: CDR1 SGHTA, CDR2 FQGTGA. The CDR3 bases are TGTGCCAGCAGCCCGGACAGGGGGCGAGCAAATGAAGCTTTCTTT. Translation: CASSPDRGRANEAFF.

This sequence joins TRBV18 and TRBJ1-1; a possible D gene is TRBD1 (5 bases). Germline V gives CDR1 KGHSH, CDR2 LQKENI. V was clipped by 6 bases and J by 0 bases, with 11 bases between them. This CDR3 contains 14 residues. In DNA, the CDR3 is TGTGCCAGCTCCCCAGGGCCAATGAACACTGAAGCTTTCTTT. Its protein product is CASSPGPMNTEAFF.

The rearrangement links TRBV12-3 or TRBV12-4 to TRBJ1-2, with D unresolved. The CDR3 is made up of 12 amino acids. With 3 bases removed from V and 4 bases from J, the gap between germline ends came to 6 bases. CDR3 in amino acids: CASSFAVYGYTF. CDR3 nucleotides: TGTGCCAGCAGTTTCGCAGTCTATGGCTACACCTTC.

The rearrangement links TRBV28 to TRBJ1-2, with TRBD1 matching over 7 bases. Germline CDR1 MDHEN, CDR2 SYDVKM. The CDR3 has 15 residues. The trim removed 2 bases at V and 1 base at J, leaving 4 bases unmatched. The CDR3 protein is CASSLPRQGNYGYTF. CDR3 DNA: TGTGCCAGCAGTTTACCTCGACAGGGTAACTATGGCTACACCTTC.